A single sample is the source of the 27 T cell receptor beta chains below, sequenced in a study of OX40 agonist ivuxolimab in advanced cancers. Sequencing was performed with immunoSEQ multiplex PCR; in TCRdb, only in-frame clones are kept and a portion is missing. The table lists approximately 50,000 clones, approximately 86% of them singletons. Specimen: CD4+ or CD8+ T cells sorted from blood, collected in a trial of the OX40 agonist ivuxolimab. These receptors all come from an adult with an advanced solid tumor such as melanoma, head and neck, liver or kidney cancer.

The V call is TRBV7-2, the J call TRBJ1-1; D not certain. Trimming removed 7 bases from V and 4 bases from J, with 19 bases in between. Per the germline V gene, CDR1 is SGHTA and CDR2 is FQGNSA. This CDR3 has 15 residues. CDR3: CASIPPEGPGTEAFF. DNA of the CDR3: TGTGCCAGCATCCCCCCGGAGGGTCCCGGCACTGAAGCTTTCTTT.

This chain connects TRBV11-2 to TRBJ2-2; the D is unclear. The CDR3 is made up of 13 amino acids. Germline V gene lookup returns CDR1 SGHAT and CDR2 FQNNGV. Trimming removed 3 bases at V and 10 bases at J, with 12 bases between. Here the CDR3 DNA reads TGTGCCAGCAGCTTTGGATTGGGTTCGGAGCTGTTTTTT. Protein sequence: CASSFGLGSELFF.

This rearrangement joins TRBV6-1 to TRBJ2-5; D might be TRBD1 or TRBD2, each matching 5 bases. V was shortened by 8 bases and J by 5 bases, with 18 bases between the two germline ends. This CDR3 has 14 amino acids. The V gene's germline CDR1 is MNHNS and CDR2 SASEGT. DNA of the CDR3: TGTGCCAGCTTAAGGCTTCAGGGCGGGGAGACCCAGTACTTC. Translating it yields CASLRLQGGETQYF.

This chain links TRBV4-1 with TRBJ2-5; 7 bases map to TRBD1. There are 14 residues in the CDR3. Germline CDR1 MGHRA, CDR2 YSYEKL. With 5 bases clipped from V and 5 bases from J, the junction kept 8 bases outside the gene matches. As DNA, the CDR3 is TGCGCCAGCAGCTACCGACAGGGTCAGGAGACCCAGTACTTC. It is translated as CASSYRQGQETQYF.

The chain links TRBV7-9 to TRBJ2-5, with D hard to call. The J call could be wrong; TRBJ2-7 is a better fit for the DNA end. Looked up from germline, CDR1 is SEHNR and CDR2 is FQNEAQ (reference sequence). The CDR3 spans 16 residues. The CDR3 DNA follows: TGTGCCAGCAGCTTCGGCGGAAACGGCGAGACCTACGAGCAGTACTTC. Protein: CASSFGGNGETYEQYF.

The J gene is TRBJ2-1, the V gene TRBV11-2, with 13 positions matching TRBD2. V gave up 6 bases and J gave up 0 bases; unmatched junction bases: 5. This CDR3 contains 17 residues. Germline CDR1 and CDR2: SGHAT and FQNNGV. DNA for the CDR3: TGTGCCAGCAGTTCCAGGACTAGCGGGAGCTCCTACAATGAGCAGTTCTTC. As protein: CASSSRTSGSSYNEQFF.

The CDR3 is CASSRQETQYF. The CDR3 DNA is TGTGCCTCCTCCCGGCAAGAGACCCAGTACTTC. This sequence joins TRBV19 and TRBJ2-5; D uncertain. CDR3 length: 11 residues. CDR1 and CDR2 from the germline V gene are LNHDA and SQIVND (reference sequence). V was cut by 11 bases and J by 2 bases, with 9 bases left in between. The full variable domain, with the rest looked up from reference TRBV19 and TRBJ2-5, is DGGITQSPKYLFRKEGQNVTLSCEQNLNHDAMYWYRQDPGQGLRLIYYSQIVNDFQKGDIAEGYSVSREKKESFPLTVTSAQKNPTAFYLCASSRQETQYFGPGTRLLVL.

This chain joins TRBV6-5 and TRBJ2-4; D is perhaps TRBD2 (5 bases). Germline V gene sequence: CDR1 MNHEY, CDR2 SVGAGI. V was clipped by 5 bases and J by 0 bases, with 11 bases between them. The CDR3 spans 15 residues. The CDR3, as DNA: TGTGCCAGCAGTGCCCGGAGGACAGCCAAAAACATTCAGTACTTC. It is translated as CASSARRTAKNIQYF.

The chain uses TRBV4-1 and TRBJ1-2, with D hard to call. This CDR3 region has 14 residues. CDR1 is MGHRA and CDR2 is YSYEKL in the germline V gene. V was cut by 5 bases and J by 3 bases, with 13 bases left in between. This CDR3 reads CASSSGWGDYGYTF. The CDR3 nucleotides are TGCGCCAGCAGCTCAGGCTGGGGTGACTATGGCTACACCTTC.

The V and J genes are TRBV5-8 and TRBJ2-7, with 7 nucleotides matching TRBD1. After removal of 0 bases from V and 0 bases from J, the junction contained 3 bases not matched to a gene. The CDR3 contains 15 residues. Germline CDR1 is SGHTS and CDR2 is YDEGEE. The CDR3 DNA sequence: TGTGCCAGCAGCTTGGCCGGGACAGCCTCCTACGAGCAGTACTTC. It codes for CASSLAGTASYEQYF. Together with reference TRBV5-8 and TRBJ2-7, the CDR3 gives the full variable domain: EAGVTQSPTHLIKTRGQQATLRCSPISGHTSVYWYQQALGLGLQFLLWYDEGEERNRGNFPPRFSGRQFPNYSSELNVNALELEDSALYLCASSLAGTASYEQYFGPGTRLTVT.

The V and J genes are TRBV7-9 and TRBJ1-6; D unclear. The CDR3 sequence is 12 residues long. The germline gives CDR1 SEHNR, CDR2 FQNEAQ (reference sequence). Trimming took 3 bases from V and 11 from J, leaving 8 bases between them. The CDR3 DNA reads TGTGCCAGCAGCTTCCCCGCTACACCCCTCCACTTT. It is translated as CASSFPATPLHF.

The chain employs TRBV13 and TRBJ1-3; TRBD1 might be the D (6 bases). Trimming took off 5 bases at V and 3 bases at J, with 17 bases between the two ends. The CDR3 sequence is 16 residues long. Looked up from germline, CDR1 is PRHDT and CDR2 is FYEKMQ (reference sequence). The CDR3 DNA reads TGTGCCAGCAGCCGAGAGAGGGGGGGCTTTGGAAACACCATATATTTT. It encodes CASSRERGGFGNTIYF.

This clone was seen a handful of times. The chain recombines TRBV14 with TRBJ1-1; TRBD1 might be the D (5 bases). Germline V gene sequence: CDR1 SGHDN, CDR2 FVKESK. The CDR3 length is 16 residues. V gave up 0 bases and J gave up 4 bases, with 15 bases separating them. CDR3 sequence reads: CASSQDLGTMGTEAFF. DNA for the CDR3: TGTGCCAGCAGCCAAGATCTTGGGACGATGGGCACTGAAGCTTTCTTT.

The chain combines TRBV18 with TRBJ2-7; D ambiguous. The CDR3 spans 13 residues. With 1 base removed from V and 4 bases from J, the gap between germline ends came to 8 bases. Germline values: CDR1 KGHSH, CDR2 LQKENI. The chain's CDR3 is CASSPRRRYEQYF. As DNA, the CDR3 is TGTGCCAGCTCACCACGGCGGAGATACGAGCAGTACTTC.

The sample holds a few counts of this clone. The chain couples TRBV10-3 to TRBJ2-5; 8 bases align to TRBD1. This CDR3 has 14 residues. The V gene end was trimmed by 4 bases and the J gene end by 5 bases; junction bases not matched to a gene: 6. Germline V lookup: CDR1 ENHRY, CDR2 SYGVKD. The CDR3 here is CAISATGGRETQYF. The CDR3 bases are TGTGCCATCAGTGCCACAGGGGGAAGGGAGACCCAGTACTTC.

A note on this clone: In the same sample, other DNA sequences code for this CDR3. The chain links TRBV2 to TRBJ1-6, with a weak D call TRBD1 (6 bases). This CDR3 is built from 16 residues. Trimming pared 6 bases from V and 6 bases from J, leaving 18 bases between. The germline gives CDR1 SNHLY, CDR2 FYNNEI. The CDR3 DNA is TGTGCCAGCAGACCAGGGTACCGGGACATTAATTCACCCCTCCACTTT. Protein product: CASRPGYRDINSPLHF.

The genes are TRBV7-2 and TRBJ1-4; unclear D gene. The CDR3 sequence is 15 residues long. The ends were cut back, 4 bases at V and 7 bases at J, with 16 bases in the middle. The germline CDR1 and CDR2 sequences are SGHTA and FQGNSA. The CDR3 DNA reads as TGTGCCAGCAGCTACCAAGGAGGGTGGAGTGAAAAACTGTTTTTT. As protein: CASSYQGGWSEKLFF.

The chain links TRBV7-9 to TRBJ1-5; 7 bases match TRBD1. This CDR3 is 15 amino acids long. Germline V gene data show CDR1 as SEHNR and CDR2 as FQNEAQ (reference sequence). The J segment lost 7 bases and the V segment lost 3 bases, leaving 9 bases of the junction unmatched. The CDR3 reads CASSLATGIGQPQHF. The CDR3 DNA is TGTGCCAGCAGCTTGGCGACAGGGATAGGGCAGCCCCAGCATTTT. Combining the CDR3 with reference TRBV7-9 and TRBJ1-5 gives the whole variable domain DTGVSQNPRHKITKRGQNVTFRCDPISEHNRLYWYRQTLGQGPEFLTYFQNEAQLEKSRLLSDRFSAERPKGSFSTLEIQRTEQGDSAMYLCASSLATGIGQPQHFGDGTRLSIL.

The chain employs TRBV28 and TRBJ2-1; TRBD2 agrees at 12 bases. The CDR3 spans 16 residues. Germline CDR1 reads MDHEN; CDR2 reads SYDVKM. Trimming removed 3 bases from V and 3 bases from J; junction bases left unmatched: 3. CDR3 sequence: CASSFWTSGNYNEQFF. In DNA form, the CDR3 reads TGTGCCAGCAGTTTCTGGACTAGCGGGAACTACAATGAGCAGTTCTTC.

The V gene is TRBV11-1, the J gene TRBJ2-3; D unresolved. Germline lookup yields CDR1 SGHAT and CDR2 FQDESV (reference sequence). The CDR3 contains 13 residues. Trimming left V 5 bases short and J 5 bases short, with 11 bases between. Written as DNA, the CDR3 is TGTGCCAGCAGCGCCAACACGGGAGATACGCAGTATTTT. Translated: CASSANTGDTQYF.

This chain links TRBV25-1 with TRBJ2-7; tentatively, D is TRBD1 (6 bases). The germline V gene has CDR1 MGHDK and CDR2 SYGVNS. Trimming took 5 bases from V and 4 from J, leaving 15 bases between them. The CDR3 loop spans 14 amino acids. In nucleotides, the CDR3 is TGTGCCAGCAGTACCCTCGGCAGGGGATACGAGCAGTACTTC. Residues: CASSTLGRGYEQYF.

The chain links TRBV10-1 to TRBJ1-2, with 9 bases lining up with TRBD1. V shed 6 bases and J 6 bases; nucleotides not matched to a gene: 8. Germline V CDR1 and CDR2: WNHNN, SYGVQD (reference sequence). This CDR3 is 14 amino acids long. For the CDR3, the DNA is TGCGCCAGCAGAAGACCCGGGACAGGGAATGGCTACACCTTC. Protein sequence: CASRRPGTGNGYTF.

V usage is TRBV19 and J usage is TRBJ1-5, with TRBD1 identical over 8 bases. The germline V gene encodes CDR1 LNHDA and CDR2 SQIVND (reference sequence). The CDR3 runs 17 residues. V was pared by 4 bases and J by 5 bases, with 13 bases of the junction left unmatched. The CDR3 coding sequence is TGTGCCAGTAGTACTTGGCGGACAGGGTTGAGCGATCAGCCCCAGCATTTT. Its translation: CASSTWRTGLSDQPQHF.

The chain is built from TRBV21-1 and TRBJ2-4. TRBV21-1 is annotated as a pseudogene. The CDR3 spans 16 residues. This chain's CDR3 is CASSKPIQLAKNIQYF. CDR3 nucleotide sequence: TGTGCCAGCAGCAAGCCCATACAACTAGCCAAAAACATTCAGTACTTC.

The CDR3 protein is CAIPANYGYTF. The CDR3 nucleotides are TGTGCCATTCCGGCTAACTATGGCTACACCTTC. The chain carries TRBV10-3 and TRBJ1-2; D unclear. V gave up 9 bases and J gave up 0 bases, with 5 bases separating them. Per germline, CDR1 ENHRY and CDR2 SYGVKD. There are 11 residues in the CDR3.

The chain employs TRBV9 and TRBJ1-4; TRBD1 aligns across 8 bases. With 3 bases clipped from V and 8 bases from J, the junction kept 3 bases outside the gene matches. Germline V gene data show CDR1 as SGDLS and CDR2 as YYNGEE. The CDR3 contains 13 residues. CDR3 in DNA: TGTGCCAGCAGCGGGACAGGGCCCGAAAAACTGTTTTTT. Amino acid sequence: CASSGTGPEKLFF.

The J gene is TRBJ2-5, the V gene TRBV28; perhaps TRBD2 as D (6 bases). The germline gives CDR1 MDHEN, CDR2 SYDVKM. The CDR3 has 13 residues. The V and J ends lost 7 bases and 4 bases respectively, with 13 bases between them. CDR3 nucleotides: TGTGCCAGCATCCTGCGGGGAGGAGAGACCCAGTACTTC. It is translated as CASILRGGETQYF.